Detailed here is one T cell receptor (beta chain). These data come from a study of PD-1 blockade in classical Hodgkin lymphoma. The overall study: On a schedule of every 2 weeks, patients received nivolumab 3 mg/kg intravenously.

The V end lost 0 bases, the J end lost 4 bases, and 7 bases lay between the germline ends. CDR3 length: 13 residues. CDR1 and CDR2 from the germline V gene are KGHSH and LQKENI. The method was immunoSEQ multiplex PCR; TCRdb's version includes in-frame clones alone and lacks a portion of them. The sample has about 27,000 clones; about 83% are singletons. Brentuximab vedotin exposure varied, and every patient relapsed after autologous stem cell transplantation. Investigators isolated CD4+ T cells from thawed PBMCs through magnetic negative selection. This clonotype was sampled from a human donor with classical Hodgkin lymphoma. The chain is built from TRBV18 and TRBJ2-7, with a possible D match to TRBD2 (6 bases). The material was CD4+ T cells from blood, obtained at baseline. CDR3 DNA: TGTGCCAGCTCACCACCGGCGGGGTACGAGCAGTACTTC. This sequence encodes CASSPPAGYEQYF.